Following are 30 T cell receptor beta chains from one sample sequenced in a study of T cells after yellow fever vaccination. TCRdb independently ran MiXCR on the 5' RACE reads; one entry per CDR3 protein. The sample contains more than 350,000 distinct CDR3 sequences, about 9.9% of which appear only once. The sequences come from PBMCs, collected on the day of the first yellow fever vaccination. These receptors originate from a man between 18 and 35 years old who received the YFV17D yellow fever vaccine.

V and J are TRBV5-1 and TRBJ2-1; D perhaps matches TRBD1 (6 bases). Germline V gene lookup returns CDR1 SGHRS and CDR2 YFSETQ. CDR3 length equals 15 residues. The ends were cut back, 4 bases at V and 4 bases at J, with 15 bases in the middle. This CDR3 is CASSTQGRVYNEQFF. CDR3 nucleotides: TGCGCCAGCAGCACCCAGGGGCGGGTATACAATGAGCAGTTCTTC.

This clonotype came up many times. This chain connects TRBV6-2 or TRBV6-3 to TRBJ2-2; possible D gene TRBD2, 5 bases. CDR1 MNHEY and CDR2 SVGEGT come from the germline V gene. V lost 6 bases and J 4 bases, leaving 9 bases between the germline ends. This CDR3 spans 13 amino acids. The CDR3 DNA follows: TGTGCCAGCAGAAGAGGGATCACCGGGGAGCTGTTTTTT. Translation gives CASRRGITGELFF.

The rearrangement links TRBV23-1 to TRBJ2-7, with 8 bases matching TRBD1. TRBV23-1 is an ORF for which the function is uncertain. This CDR3 contains 19 residues. Trimming cost V 4 bases and J 3 bases; bases outside gene matches: 20. The CDR3 reads CASSPGGTGDPHIDYEQYV. The DNA of the CDR3 is TGCGCCAGCAGTCCCGGCGGGACAGGTGACCCACATATAGACTACGAGCAGTACGTC.

This clonotype was detected a few times. CDR3 bases: TGCGCCAGCAGCTTGGAAACAGGGGCCTACAATGAGCAGTTCTTC. As protein: CASSLETGAYNEQFF. The chain recombines TRBV5-1 with TRBJ2-1; 7 positions match TRBD1. CDR3 length: 15 amino acids. Germline CDR1 is SGHRS and CDR2 is YFSETQ. V lost 0 bases and J lost 2; bases outside the gene matches: 2.

This clonotype was picked up a small number of times. The chain is built from TRBV12-5 and TRBJ1-1; 7 bases map to TRBD1. Per the germline V gene, CDR1 is LGHNT and CDR2 is FRNRAP. Trimming at V came to 6 bases and at J to 8 bases, leaving 9 bases not matched to a gene. This CDR3 is built from 13 residues. The CDR3 loop reads CASGFDRAPEAFF. CDR3 sequence (DNA): TGTGCTAGTGGCTTCGACAGGGCCCCAGAAGCTTTCTTT. Drawing the rest from reference TRBV12-5 and TRBJ1-1, the complete variable domain is DARVTQTPRHKVTEMGQEVTMRCQPILGHNTVFWYRQTMMQGLELLAYFRNRAPLDDSGMPKDRFSAEMPDATLATLKIQPSEPRDSAVYFCASGFDRAPEAFFGQGTRLTVV.

The gene calls are TRBV5-1 and TRBJ2-5; D may be TRBD2 (6 bases). CDR1 and CDR2 (germline): SGHRS, YFSETQ. The germline V and J ends were trimmed by 3 bases and 2 bases, with 8 bases remaining between them. The CDR3 has 13 residues. CDR3 sequence: CASSYGTQETQYF. DNA of the CDR3: TGCGCCAGCAGCTACGGGACTCAAGAGACCCAGTACTTC.

The rearrangement uses TRBV24-1 and TRBJ2-1, with D possibly matching TRBD1 (6 bases). The V end lost 0 bases, the J end lost 7 bases, and 12 bases lay between the germline ends. The CDR3 consists of 15 residues. Germline V gives CDR1 KGHDR, CDR2 SFDVKD. The CDR3 nucleotides are TGTGCCACCAGTGATTTGCATGCAGGGGAAAATGAGCAGTTCTTC. It yields the protein CATSDLHAGENEQFF.

This clonotype was seen ten or more times. The V call is TRBV7-2, the J call TRBJ2-5, with D perhaps TRBD2 (7 bases). This CDR3 is 15 amino acids long. Per the germline V gene, CDR1 is SGHTA and CDR2 is FQGNSA. The germline V and J ends were trimmed by 3 bases and 0 bases, with 11 bases remaining between them. The CDR3 region has the DNA TGTGCCAGCAGCTTTCGCGGGGGCCACCAAGAGACCCAGTACTTC. It specifies CASSFRGGHQETQYF.

The V and J genes are TRBV6-5 and TRBJ1-1; maybe TRBD1 (5 bases). V was trimmed by 2 bases and J by 8 bases, leaving 9 bases between them. Germline V gives CDR1 MNHEY, CDR2 SVGAGI. There are 12 residues in the CDR3. The CDR3 region is CASSYNRGEAFF. DNA for the CDR3: TGTGCCAGCAGTTACAACCGGGGGGAAGCTTTCTTT.

The V and J genes are TRBV7-3 and TRBJ2-2; a possible D gene is TRBD2 (7 bases). Trimming removed 8 bases at V and 6 bases at J, with 19 bases between. The CDR3 sequence is 15 residues long. CDR1 is SGHTA, CDR2 FQGTGA, per germline. The CDR3 region is CASASEGGGAGELFF. The CDR3 nucleotides read TGTGCCAGCGCATCCGAAGGGGGAGGGGCCGGGGAGCTGTTTTTT.

This CDR3 is CASIAYRGVYEQYF. Written as DNA, the CDR3 is TGTGCCAGCATCGCATACAGGGGCGTCTACGAGCAGTACTTC. This chain joins TRBV11-2 and TRBJ2-7; 7 nucleotides align to TRBD1. The CDR3 loop spans 14 amino acids. Germline loops: CDR1 SGHAT, CDR2 FQNNGV. V gave up 7 bases and J gave up 3 bases; unmatched junction bases: 9.

The chain's CDR3 is CATSDLTVGGETQYF. CDR3 coding DNA: TGTGCCACCAGTGATTTGACAGTTGGAGGGGAGACCCAGTACTTC. The chain carries TRBV24-1 and TRBJ2-5, with D perhaps TRBD2 (6 bases). CDR1 KGHDR and CDR2 SFDVKD come from the germline V gene. Trimming left V 0 bases short and J 5 bases short, with 12 bases between. This CDR3 is built from 15 residues.

The rearrangement joins TRBV5-1 to TRBJ1-6, with D uncertain. V shed 4 bases and J shed 4 bases, with 12 bases lying between them. Germline-derived CDR1 and CDR2 are SGHRS and YFSETQ. CDR3 length equals 15 residues. In nucleotides, the CDR3 is TGCGCCAGCAGCCAAGGGAGACCGTATAATTCACCCCTCCACTTT. Its translation is CASSQGRPYNSPLHF.

V is TRBV11-2 and J is TRBJ2-1; 8 bases match TRBD2. With V trimmed by 6 bases and J by 7 bases, 11 bases remained unmatched. Germline assignment: CDR1 SGHAT and CDR2 FQNNGV. CDR3 length: 15 amino acids. The CDR3 DNA is TGTGCCAGCAGTCGCCGGGTAGCGGGGAGAAATGAGCAGTTCTTC. Its translation is CASSRRVAGRNEQFF.

The rearrangement joins TRBV9 to TRBJ2-3; D is possibly TRBD2 (5 bases). V lost 3 bases and J 0 bases, leaving 11 bases between the germline ends. Germline assignment: CDR1 SGDLS and CDR2 YYNGEE. The CDR3 length is 15 residues. CDR3 bases: TGTGCCAGCAGCGCCCAGCGGACGAGCACAGATACGCAGTATTTT. Residues: CASSAQRTSTDTQYF.

This clonotype was counted ten times or more. The chain recombines TRBV14 with TRBJ2-3; TRBD1 might be the D (7 bases). The V gene's germline CDR1 is SGHDN and CDR2 FVKESK. CDR3 length equals 13 residues. Trimming removed 3 bases at V and 5 bases at J, with 9 bases between. Here the CDR3 reads CASSHQGGDTQYF. CDR3 sequence (DNA): TGTGCCAGCAGCCACCAGGGGGGAGATACGCAGTATTTT. Filled out from reference TRBV14 and TRBJ2-3, the complete variable domain reads EAGVTQFPSHSVIEKGQTVTLRCDPISGHDNLYWYRRVMGKEIKFLLHFVKESKQDESGMPNNRFLAERTGGTYSTLKVQPAELEDSGVYFCASSHQGGDTQYFGPGTRLTVL.

There are a few counts of this clonotype. One end of the junction fails to match germline, which may point to a read error. This sequence joins TRBV20-1 and TRBJ1-5; 7 positions agree with TRBD1. The CDR3 is made up of 13 amino acids. Germline lookup yields CDR1 DFQATT and CDR2 SNEGSKA (reference sequence). The DNA for the CDR3 is TGCAGTGCTATGGGAGGGGGCAACCAGCCCCAGCATTTT. This codes for CSAMGGGNQPQHF.

This clonotype was found a few times. The chain couples TRBV7-9 to TRBJ2-3; D possibly uses TRBD1 or TRBD2 (5 bases each). The CDR3 spans 16 residues. Germline V gene sequence: CDR1 SEHNR, CDR2 FQNEAQ (reference sequence). V lost 1 base to trimming and J lost 4 bases, with 15 bases between them. CDR3 sequence reads: CASSLGDGQTPDTQYF. Written as DNA, the CDR3 is TGTGCCAGCAGCTTAGGGGACGGACAAACCCCAGATACGCAGTATTTT. The full variable domain, its missing parts supplied by reference TRBV7-9 and TRBJ2-3, is DTGVSQNPRHKITKRGQNVTFRCDPISEHNRLYWYRQTLGQGPEFLTYFQNEAQLEKSRLLSDRFSAERPKGSFSTLEIQRTEQGDSAMYLCASSLGDGQTPDTQYFGPGTRLTVL.

The chain has TRBV18 and TRBJ1-4; D gene ambiguous. V lost 2 bases to trimming and J lost 7 bases, with 5 bases between them. Germline CDR1 and CDR2: KGHSH and LQKENI. The length of the CDR3 is 12 residues. As DNA, the CDR3 is TGTGCCAGCTCACCAGAATTTGAAAAACTGTTTTTT. It is translated as CASSPEFEKLFF.

The genes are TRBV27 and TRBJ2-1; D call uncertain. CDR3 length equals 12 residues. CDR1 and CDR2 (germline): MNHEY, SMNVEV (reference sequence). The ends were cut back, 5 bases at V and 12 bases at J, with 14 bases in the middle. CDR3 DNA: TGTGCCAGCAGTCCGGGCTTGGGTGGGCAGTTCTTC. Translating it yields CASSPGLGGQFF.

The chain is built from TRBV12-3 or TRBV12-4 and TRBJ2-1; TRBD2 agrees at 8 bases. This CDR3 is built from 15 residues. V shed 4 bases, J shed 8 bases, and the junction held 10 bases outside the gene matches. The CDR3 protein is CASSSLRGGRHEQFF. The CDR3 DNA reads as TGTGCCAGCAGTTCCCTACGGGGGGGGCGACATGAGCAGTTCTTC.

This clonotype was detected a few times. The chain links TRBV6-2 or TRBV6-3 to TRBJ2-2; perhaps TRBD2 as D (6 bases). Trimming pared 9 bases from V and 7 bases from J, leaving 15 bases between. Germline CDR1 MNHEY, CDR2 SVGEGT. The CDR3 is 13 residues long. CDR3 in DNA: TGTGCCAGTCTCCTGGGGAGGAGCGGGGAGCTGTTTTTT. It is translated as CASLLGRSGELFF.

This clonotype was seen only a few times. The rearrangement uses TRBV15 and TRBJ2-1; D not certain. Germline CDR1 reads LNHNV; CDR2 reads YYDKDF (reference sequence). The CDR3 totals 17 residues. The V end was cut by 0 bases, the J end by 1 base, with 13 bases between. Here the CDR3 DNA reads TGTGCCACCAGCAGAGAGGCCCCCGTGATTTCCTACAATGAGCAGTTCTTC. This encodes CATSREAPVISYNEQFF. Full variable domain (rest looked up from reference TRBV15 and TRBJ2-1): DAMVIQNPRYQVTQFGKPVTLSCSQTLNHNVMYWYQQKSSQAPKLLFHYYDKDFNNEADTPDNFQSRRPNTSFCFLDIRSPGLGDTAMYLCATSREAPVISYNEQFFGPGTRLTVL.

This clonotype occurred a few times. The genes are TRBV29-1 and TRBJ2-5, with a tentative D call TRBD2 (6 bases). The germline V gene encodes CDR1 SQVTM and CDR2 ANQGSEA. This CDR3 is built from 13 residues. V lost 4 bases, J lost 2 bases, and 11 bases lay in between. The CDR3 coding sequence is TGCAGCGTTGCGGGGGTCGGACAAGAGACCCAGTACTTC. Residues: CSVAGVGQETQYF.

The genes are TRBV28 and TRBJ2-2, with a tentative D call TRBD1 (5 bases). Germline V lookup: CDR1 MDHEN, CDR2 SYDVKM. Trimming cost V 5 bases and J 5 bases, with 15 bases left between them. The CDR3 spans 15 residues. The CDR3 sequence is CASSGAGRATGELFF. In DNA form, the CDR3 reads TGTGCCAGCAGTGGGGCAGGACGGGCGACCGGGGAGCTGTTTTTT.

The chain recombines TRBV6-5 with TRBJ2-1, with 9 bases lining up with TRBD2. With 2 bases clipped from V and 0 bases from J, the junction kept 5 bases outside the gene matches. In germline, CDR1 is MNHEY, CDR2 SVGAGI. This CDR3 region has 17 residues. CDR3 coding DNA: TGTGCCAGCAGTTACGGGGCGGGGGGGAGCTCCTACAATGAGCAGTTCTTC. It specifies CASSYGAGGSSYNEQFF.

V gene TRBV2 combines with J gene TRBJ2-3; a possible D gene is TRBD1 (5 bases). Trimming removed 7 bases at V and 2 bases at J, with 13 bases between. Germline V gene data show CDR1 as SNHLY and CDR2 as FYNNEI. The CDR3 has 14 residues. CDR3 DNA sequence: TGTGCCAGCATGATCGACAGTCACACAGATACGCAGTATTTT. Translation gives CASMIDSHTDTQYF.

The chain has TRBV2 and TRBJ1-1; D possibly corresponds to TRBD1 (5 bases). This CDR3 comprises 13 residues. V was cut by 6 bases and J by 5 bases, with 13 bases left in between. Germline V lookup: CDR1 SNHLY, CDR2 FYNNEI. The CDR3 region has the DNA TGTGCCAGCAGGGGGGGGGGTAAGACTGAAGCTTTCTTT. This codes for CASRGGGKTEAFF.

This chain joins TRBV6-1 and TRBJ2-1; the match to TRBD2 covers 10 bases. The length of the CDR3 is 16 residues. Germline-derived CDR1 and CDR2 are MNHNS and SASEGT. Trimming at V came to 2 bases and at J to 9 bases, leaving 10 bases not matched to a gene. CDR3 sequence: CASSERLAGAKTEQFF. Written as DNA, the CDR3 is TGTGCCAGCAGTGAAAGGCTAGCGGGGGCTAAGACTGAGCAGTTCTTC.

The chain is built from TRBV5-4 and TRBJ2-1; 7 bases are shared with TRBD1. This CDR3 contains 15 residues. Germline trimming cut 4 bases from V and 2 bases from J; bases unmatched to any gene: 6. CDR1 and CDR2 (germline): SGHNT, YYREEE (reference sequence). CDR3 sequence: CASSLTTGPYNEQFF. For the CDR3, the DNA is TGTGCCAGCAGCCTGACGACAGGGCCCTACAATGAGCAGTTCTTC.